The 6 T cell receptor beta chains in this list originate from one sample, sequenced in a study of T cells after yellow fever vaccination (dated by TCRdb to between 2017 and 2020). Sample treatment or condition, as interpreted from the label and publication: live attenuated yellow fever vaccine strain. The library was made by 5' RACE. These reads were obtained on an Illumina NovaSeq 6000. TCRdb handled the public reads itself, with Q25 trimming in fastp and clone calling in MiXCR, and kept productive beta chains. Every CDR3 protein is listed once, alongside the most common genes and DNA of its rows. For this sample there are about 430,000 distinct CDR3 sequences; 15% to 20% appear just once. The ten largest clones add up to 15% to 20% of the sample. Sequenced material: PBMCs, taken before the yellow fever booster vaccination. The origin of the receptors is a man aged 18 to 29 who received the YFV17D yellow fever vaccine.

This clonotype came up a few times. CDR3 sequence reads: CASSTIVGELFF. CDR3 nucleotides: TGTGCCAGTTCGACTATAGTCGGGGAGCTGTTTTTT. V gene TRBV12-3 or TRBV12-4 combines with J gene TRBJ2-2; the D gene is possibly TRBD2 (5 bases). V lost 9 bases and J 7 bases, leaving 12 bases between the germline ends. The CDR3 is made up of 12 amino acids.

This clonotype has only a few counts. This rearrangement joins TRBV5-6 to TRBJ1-2, with 9 nucleotides matching TRBD1. V shed 1 base, J shed 4 bases, and the junction held 2 bases outside the gene matches. The CDR3 totals 14 residues. Per the germline V gene, CDR1 is SGHDT and CDR2 is YYEEEE. CDR3 nucleotide sequence: TGTGCCAGCAGCTTGACAGGGGGCGCCTATGGCTACACCTTC. Translation: CASSLTGGAYGYTF.

This sequence joins TRBV4-3 and TRBJ1-6, with a weak D call TRBD1 (5 bases). The germline V gene encodes CDR1 LGHNA and CDR2 YSLEER. The CDR3 loop spans 14 amino acids. Trimming took off 4 bases at V and 10 bases at J, with 14 bases between the two ends. CDR3 in DNA: TGCGCCAGCAGCCCCTTGGGGGGAGGCTCACCCCTCCACTTT. Protein: CASSPLGGGSPLHF.

V and J are TRBV2 and TRBJ1-5; no clear D gene. Germline CDR1 is SNHLY and CDR2 is FYNNEI. Trimming took off 3 bases at V and 1 base at J, with 7 bases between the two ends. The CDR3 has 14 residues. This CDR3 is CASSESNSNQPQHF. DNA of the CDR3: TGTGCCAGCAGTGAGAGTAACAGCAATCAGCCCCAGCATTTT.

This clonotype turned up a few times. This rearrangement joins TRBV2 to TRBJ1-5; maybe TRBD1 (5 bases). Germline V gene sequence: CDR1 SNHLY, CDR2 FYNNEI. The CDR3 extends over 13 amino acids. Trimming shortened V by 8 bases and J by 2 bases, and 10 bases separated the two germline ends. The DNA of the CDR3 is TGTGCCAGCTCGGGGGGACGCAATCAGCCCCAGCATTTT. It translates to CASSGGRNQPQHF.

This clonotype occurred a few times. J is TRBJ1-2 and V is TRBV18; 10 bases are shared with TRBD1. After removal of 3 bases from V and 4 bases from J, the junction contained 5 bases not matched to a gene. The CDR3 is made up of 15 amino acids. CDR1 and CDR2 from the germline V gene are KGHSH and LQKENI. CDR3 in amino acids: CASSPATGGVYGYTF. The CDR3, as DNA: TGTGCCAGCTCACCGGCGACAGGGGGCGTCTATGGCTACACCTTC. The full variable domain, completed using reference TRBV18 and TRBJ1-2, is NAGVMQNPRHLVRRRGQEARLRCSPMKGHSHVYWYRQLPEEGLKFMVYLQKENIIDESGMPKERFSAEFPKEGPSILRIQQVVRGDSAAYFCASSPATGGVYGYTFGSGTRLTVV.